This T cell receptor beta chain was recorded in a study of OX40 agonist ivuxolimab in advanced cancers. The study, taken as a whole, reports: Near-lowest levels of clonal expansion characterized partial responders at 0.1-3.0 mg/kg. Part of the nonresponder group also had normalized T-cell clonal expansion that was low.

V was trimmed by 1 base and J by 0 bases, leaving 9 bases between them. The CDR3 has 15 residues. Germline CDR1 is SGHTA and CDR2 is FQGNSA. On this clone itself: Antigen unknown.

Libraries were prepared by immunoSEQ multiplex PCR; TCRdb keeps only in-frame clonotypes and omits some of them. The table lists about 68,000 clones, roughly 84% of them singletons. Sequencing was performed on CD4+ or CD8+ T cells sorted from blood, taken in a trial of the OX40 agonist ivuxolimab. This receptor was taken from an adult with an advanced solid tumor such as melanoma, head and neck, liver or kidney cancer. This chain uses TRBV7-2 with TRBJ1-1, with D uncertain. CDR3 in DNA: TGTGCCAGCAGCTTAGAGGTGATGGTGAACACTGAAGCTTTCTTT. Translated, it gives CASSLEVMVNTEAFF.